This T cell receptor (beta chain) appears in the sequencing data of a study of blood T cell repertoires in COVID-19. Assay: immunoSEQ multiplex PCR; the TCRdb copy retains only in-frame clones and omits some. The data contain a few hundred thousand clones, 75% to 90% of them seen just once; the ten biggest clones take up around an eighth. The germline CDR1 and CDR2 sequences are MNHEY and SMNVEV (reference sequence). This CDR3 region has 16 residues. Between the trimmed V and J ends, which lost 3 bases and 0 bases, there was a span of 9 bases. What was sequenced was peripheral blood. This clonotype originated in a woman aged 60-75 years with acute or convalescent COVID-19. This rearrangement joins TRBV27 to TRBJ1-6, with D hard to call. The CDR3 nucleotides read TGTGCCAGCAGTTTCTCGGGTAGCTCCTATAATTCACCCCTCCACTTT. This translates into CASSFSGSSYNSPLHF.